Listed below are T cell receptor beta chains from one sample, sequenced in a study of cytomegalovirus exposure and HLA in healthy donors. The table came from immunoSEQ multiplex PCR; TCRdb's copy has only in-frame clones and leaves some out. The repertoire holds fewer than 200,000 clones, with approximately 80% as singletons. The source material was PBMCs. The source is a young man in good health and CMV-seropositive. Each CDR3 is given with its conserved first and last residue. D genes are given only for firm matches. The size entry is marked missing in some rows and otherwise reads once, few, many or a size class.

v_call: TRBV7-7
j_call: TRBJ2-2
d_call: TRBD1
clone_size: -
cdr3_aa: CASSSPGQGETGELFF
cdr3_nt: TGTGCCAGCAGCTCCCCGGGACAGGGGGAGACCGGGGAGCTGTTTTTT

v_call: TRBV14
j_call: TRBJ2-3
d_call: TRBD2
clone_size: -
cdr3_aa: CASSQGGLALFTDTQYF
cdr3_nt: TGTGCCAGCAGCCAAGGGGGACTAGCTTTATTTACAGATACGCAGTATTTT

v_call: TRBV7-8
j_call: TRBJ1-2
d_call: TRBD1
clone_size: -
cdr3_aa: CASTSDRVINYGYTF
cdr3_nt: TGTGCCAGCACTTCCGACAGGGTAATAAATTATGGCTACACCTTC

v_call: TRBV5-1
j_call: TRBJ2-1
d_call: TRBD2
clone_size: -
cdr3_aa: CASSFLAGGSYNEQFF
cdr3_nt: TGCGCCAGCAGCTTTTTAGCGGGGGGGTCCTACAATGAGCAGTTCTTC

v_call: TRBV7-8
j_call: TRBJ1-2
d_call: -
clone_size: -
cdr3_aa: CASSKGTNNYGYTF
cdr3_nt: TGTGCCAGCAGCAAAGGGACAAATAACTATGGCTACACCTTC

v_call: TRBV9
j_call: TRBJ2-7
d_call: TRBD2
clone_size: once
cdr3_aa: CASSVGQRGSYEQYF
cdr3_nt: TGTGCCAGCAGCGTAGGCCAGCGGGGGTCCTACGAGCAGTACTTC

v_call: TRBV13
j_call: TRBJ2-1
d_call: TRBD1
clone_size: -
cdr3_aa: CASSLGTGVYEQFF
cdr3_nt: TGTGCCAGCAGCTTAGGGACAGGGGTGTATGAGCAGTTCTTC

v_call: TRBV25-1
j_call: TRBJ1-3
d_call: -
clone_size: -
cdr3_aa: CASSDSGQGMGNTIYF
cdr3_nt: TGTGCCAGCAGTGATTCGGGGCAGGGGATGGGAAACACCATATATTTT

v_call: TRBV5-1
j_call: TRBJ1-1
d_call: TRBD1
clone_size: -
cdr3_aa: CASSLDPGTVNTEAFF
cdr3_nt: TGCGCCAGCAGCTTGGACCCCGGGACAGTGAACACTGAAGCTTTCTTT

v_call: TRBV5-1
j_call: TRBJ2-7
d_call: TRBD2
clone_size: -
cdr3_aa: CASSRLAGSYYEQYF
cdr3_nt: TGCGCCAGCAGTCGACTAGCGGGATCGTACTACGAGCAGTACTTC

v_call: TRBV15
j_call: TRBJ2-7
d_call: TRBD2
clone_size: -
cdr3_aa: CATSRDSASGQYYEQYF
cdr3_nt: TGTGCCACCAGCAGAGATTCTGCTAGCGGCCAATACTACGAGCAGTACTTC

v_call: TRBV19
j_call: TRBJ1-2
d_call: -
clone_size: -
cdr3_aa: CASSIQGHGYTF
cdr3_nt: TGTGCCAGTAGTATACAGGGGCATGGCTACACCTTC

v_call: TRBV6-1
j_call: TRBJ1-4
d_call: -
clone_size: -
cdr3_aa: CASGAGDATNEKLFF
cdr3_nt: TGTGCCAGCGGAGCAGGGGATGCAACTAATGAAAAACTGTTTTTT

v_call: TRBV9
j_call: TRBJ2-1
d_call: TRBD2
clone_size: -
cdr3_aa: CASSTNPGPRGGDEQFF
cdr3_nt: TGTGCCAGCAGCACAAACCCAGGACCACGGGGGGGGGATGAGCAGTTCTTC

v_call: TRBV7-8
j_call: TRBJ2-3
d_call: -
clone_size: -
cdr3_aa: CASSLASGTDTQYF
cdr3_nt: TGTGCCAGCAGCTTAGCGAGCGGCACAGATACGCAGTATTTT

v_call: TRBV30
j_call: TRBJ2-1
d_call: TRBD2
clone_size: -
cdr3_aa: CAWIRAGAYNEQFF
cdr3_nt: TGTGCCTGGATTCGAGCGGGGGCCTACAATGAGCAGTTCTTC

v_call: TRBV9
j_call: TRBJ1-2
d_call: TRBD1
clone_size: -
cdr3_aa: CASSPRTGGSYGYTF
cdr3_nt: TGTGCCAGCAGCCCCCGGACAGGGGGCAGCTATGGCTACACCTTC

v_call: TRBV9
j_call: TRBJ2-2
d_call: -
clone_size: -
cdr3_aa: CASSIRGTGELFF
cdr3_nt: TGTGCCAGCAGCATAAGGGGGACCGGGGAGCTGTTTTTT

v_call: TRBV23-1
j_call: TRBJ1-1
d_call: -
clone_size: once
cdr3_aa: CASSQSFFNTEAFF
cdr3_nt: TGCGCCAGCAGTCAATCGTTCTTCAACACTGAAGCTTTCTTT

v_call: TRBV5-1
j_call: TRBJ1-5
d_call: -
clone_size: -
cdr3_aa: CASSPGGWVSGNQPQHF
cdr3_nt: TGCGCCAGCAGCCCGGGGGGATGGGTATCGGGCAATCAGCCCCAGCATTTT

v_call: TRBV27
j_call: TRBJ2-7
d_call: TRBD2
clone_size: -
cdr3_aa: CASSPRTSGSYEQYF
cdr3_nt: TGTGCCAGCAGTCCCAGGACTAGCGGATCCTACGAGCAGTACTTC

v_call: TRBV5-6
j_call: TRBJ1-4
d_call: -
clone_size: -
cdr3_aa: CASSFFTSPGDEKLFF
cdr3_nt: TGTGCCAGCAGCTTCTTCACTTCCCCAGGGGATGAAAAACTGTTTTTT

v_call: TRBV19
j_call: TRBJ2-1
d_call: -
clone_size: -
cdr3_aa: CASNTDSILGEQFF
cdr3_nt: TGTGCCAGTAACACGGACTCGATCCTGGGTGAGCAGTTCTTC

v_call: TRBV7-3
j_call: TRBJ2-4
d_call: TRBD1
clone_size: once
cdr3_aa: CASSLMGDSTKNIQYF
cdr3_nt: TGTGCCAGCAGCTTAATGGGGGACAGTACCAAAAACATTCAGTACTTC

v_call: TRBV7-2
j_call: TRBJ1-3
d_call: -
clone_size: -
cdr3_aa: CASSQERDLPGNTIYF
cdr3_nt: TGTGCCAGCAGCCAAGAGCGGGACCTCCCGGGAAACACCATATATTTT

v_call: TRBV27
j_call: TRBJ1-3
d_call: TRBD1
clone_size: -
cdr3_aa: CASSRGQGSRNTIYF
cdr3_nt: TGTGCCAGCAGTCGGGGACAGGGGTCCAGAAACACCATATATTTT

v_call: TRBV5-3
j_call: TRBJ1-4
d_call: -
clone_size: -
cdr3_aa: CARVIEPATNEKLFF
cdr3_nt: TGTGCCAGAGTAATAGAACCGGCAACTAATGAAAAACTGTTTTTT

v_call: TRBV7-8
j_call: TRBJ1-2
d_call: -
clone_size: once
cdr3_aa: CASSPGLRGGGYTF
cdr3_nt: TGTGCCAGCAGCCCAGGGCTTCGGGGGGGCGGCTACACCTTC

v_call: TRBV11-2
j_call: TRBJ2-7
d_call: -
clone_size: -
cdr3_aa: CASTKLRGYEQYF
cdr3_nt: TGTGCCAGCACCAAACTCAGGGGCTACGAGCAGTACTTC

v_call: TRBV7-8
j_call: TRBJ2-1
d_call: TRBD2
clone_size: -
cdr3_aa: CASSPSVLAGVEQFF
cdr3_nt: TGTGCCAGCAGCCCTTCGGTGTTAGCGGGAGTTGAGCAGTTCTTC

v_call: TRBV11-2
j_call: TRBJ1-2
d_call: -
clone_size: once
cdr3_aa: CASSLVGTPNYGYTF
cdr3_nt: TGTGCCAGCAGCTTAGTGGGGACACCTAACTATGGCTACACCTTC

v_call: TRBV27
j_call: TRBJ2-2
d_call: TRBD1
clone_size: -
cdr3_aa: CASSLWGRQGSTGELFF
cdr3_nt: TGTGCCAGCAGTTTATGGGGGAGACAGGGGAGCACCGGGGAGCTGTTTTTT

v_call: TRBV25-1
j_call: TRBJ1-1
d_call: -
clone_size: few
cdr3_aa: CASSISSLNTEAFF
cdr3_nt: TGTGCCAGCAGTATTAGCAGTTTGAACACTGAAGCTTTCTTT

v_call: TRBV2
j_call: TRBJ2-2
d_call: TRBD2
clone_size: few
cdr3_aa: CASSVGGENTGELFF
cdr3_nt: TGTGCCAGCAGTGTGGGAGGGGAGAACACCGGGGAGCTGTTTTTT

v_call: TRBV27
j_call: TRBJ1-2
d_call: -
clone_size: -
cdr3_aa: CASSLRGDYGYTF
cdr3_nt: TGTGCCAGCAGCCTCAGGGGCGACTATGGCTACACCTTC

v_call: TRBV6-1
j_call: TRBJ2-3
d_call: TRBD2
clone_size: -
cdr3_aa: CASRRGSGSPDTQYF
cdr3_nt: TGTGCCAGCAGGAGGGGTAGCGGGAGTCCAGATACGCAGTATTTT

v_call: TRBV29-1
j_call: TRBJ1-2
d_call: TRBD1
clone_size: -
cdr3_aa: CSAMTGFGYGYTF
cdr3_nt: TGCAGCGCCATGACAGGGTTTGGCTATGGCTACACCTTC

v_call: TRBV5-1
j_call: TRBJ2-1
d_call: -
clone_size: -
cdr3_aa: CASQDWWSDEQFF
cdr3_nt: TGCGCCAGCCAAGATTGGTGGAGCGATGAGCAGTTCTTC

v_call: TRBV2
j_call: TRBJ2-5
d_call: TRBD1
clone_size: -
cdr3_aa: CASSDRGGLQETQYF
cdr3_nt: TGTGCCAGCAGCGACAGGGGGGGTCTACAAGAGACCCAGTACTTC

v_call: TRBV27
j_call: TRBJ1-1
d_call: -
clone_size: -
cdr3_aa: CASSLSPQVNTEAFF
cdr3_nt: TGTGCCAGCAGTTTATCACCCCAGGTGAACACTGAAGCTTTCTTT

v_call: TRBV7-6
j_call: TRBJ1-5
d_call: TRBD1
clone_size: -
cdr3_aa: CASSGTDRGQGQPQHF
cdr3_nt: TGTGCCAGCAGCGGAACCGACAGAGGACAGGGTCAGCCCCAGCATTTT

v_call: TRBV5-8
j_call: TRBJ2-7
d_call: -
clone_size: -
cdr3_aa: CASSSRTGAYEQYF
cdr3_nt: TGTGCCAGCAGCTCGAGAACAGGTGCCTACGAGCAGTACTTC

v_call: TRBV5-8
j_call: TRBJ2-5
d_call: -
clone_size: few
cdr3_aa: CASSFEVRETQYF
cdr3_nt: TGTGCCAGCAGCTTTGAGGTGAGGGAGACCCAGTACTTC

v_call: TRBV19
j_call: TRBJ1-2
d_call: -
clone_size: -
cdr3_aa: CASTPTLPSNYGYTF
cdr3_nt: TGTGCCAGTACACCGACACTTCCCTCTAACTATGGCTACACCTTC

v_call: TRBV6-1
j_call: TRBJ2-1
d_call: TRBD2
clone_size: -
cdr3_aa: CAIRLAGNNEQFF
cdr3_nt: TGTGCCATCAGACTAGCGGGAAACAATGAGCAGTTCTTC

v_call: TRBV7-9
j_call: TRBJ2-7
d_call: TRBD2
clone_size: once
cdr3_aa: CASSSRGSGSLGEQYF
cdr3_nt: TGTGCCAGCAGCTCAAGGGGTAGCGGGAGTTTGGGCGAGCAGTACTTC

v_call: TRBV6-5
j_call: TRBJ2-5
d_call: TRBD1
clone_size: -
cdr3_aa: CASSQTGSGETQYF
cdr3_nt: TGTGCCAGCAGCCAGACAGGGTCAGGCGAGACCCAGTACTTC

v_call: TRBV10-2
j_call: TRBJ2-1
d_call: -
clone_size: -
cdr3_aa: CASTPVSSQGDEQFF
cdr3_nt: TGCGCCAGCACCCCGGTGAGCTCCCAAGGAGATGAGCAGTTCTTC

v_call: TRBV5-1
j_call: TRBJ2-1
d_call: -
clone_size: -
cdr3_aa: CASSLGQYNEQFF
cdr3_nt: TGCGCCAGCAGCTTGGGACAGTACAATGAGCAGTTCTTC

v_call: TRBV30
j_call: TRBJ1-5
d_call: TRBD1
clone_size: -
cdr3_aa: CAWGGGGAGNQPQHF
cdr3_nt: TGTGCCTGGGGCGGAGGGGGCGCCGGCAATCAGCCCCAGCATTTT

v_call: TRBV7-7
j_call: TRBJ2-2
d_call: -
clone_size: -
cdr3_aa: CASSLGGAATGELFF
cdr3_nt: TGTGCCAGCAGCTTAGGGGGAGCTGCGACCGGGGAGCTGTTTTTT

v_call: TRBV7-2
j_call: TRBJ1-4
d_call: -
clone_size: -
cdr3_aa: CASSLLVGLSTNEKLFF
cdr3_nt: TGTGCCAGCAGCTTGCTTGTCGGTCTGTCAACTAATGAAAAACTGTTTTTT

v_call: TRBV4-2
j_call: TRBJ2-1
d_call: -
clone_size: -
cdr3_aa: CASSQVLGGRGNEQFF
cdr3_nt: TGTGCCAGCAGCCAAGTACTGGGGGGGCGTGGCAATGAGCAGTTCTTC

v_call: TRBV15
j_call: TRBJ2-1
d_call: TRBD2
clone_size: -
cdr3_aa: CATSRGYSGRAGEQFF
cdr3_nt: TGTGCCACCAGCAGAGGGTATAGCGGGAGGGCCGGTGAGCAGTTCTTC

v_call: TRBV5-4
j_call: TRBJ1-1
d_call: -
clone_size: few
cdr3_aa: CASSPTENTEAFF
cdr3_nt: TGTGCCAGCAGCCCGACAGAGAACACTGAAGCTTTCTTT

v_call: TRBV9
j_call: TRBJ2-3
d_call: TRBD2
clone_size: -
cdr3_aa: CASSSSGRTDTQYF
cdr3_nt: TGTGCCAGCAGCAGTAGCGGGAGGACAGATACGCAGTATTTT

v_call: TRBV13
j_call: TRBJ2-7
d_call: TRBD1
clone_size: -
cdr3_aa: CASSGRDRVGEQYF
cdr3_nt: TGTGCCAGCAGCGGCCGGGACAGGGTCGGCGAGCAGTACTTC

v_call: TRBV19
j_call: TRBJ1-5
d_call: -
clone_size: -
cdr3_aa: CASSIATRSNQPQHF
cdr3_nt: TGTGCCAGTAGTATCGCCACTAGGAGCAATCAGCCCCAGCATTTT

v_call: TRBV5-4
j_call: TRBJ2-3
d_call: -
clone_size: -
cdr3_aa: CASSLDRASTDTQYF
cdr3_nt: TGTGCCAGCAGCTTGGACAGAGCTAGCACAGATACGCAGTATTTT

v_call: TRBV30
j_call: TRBJ2-7
d_call: -
clone_size: -
cdr3_aa: CAWTAGYSYEQYF
cdr3_nt: TGTGCCTGGACGGCGGGCTACTCCTACGAGCAGTACTTC